The present T cell receptor (beta chain) was sequenced within a study of cytomegalovirus exposure and HLA in healthy donors (dated by TCRdb to about 2017). About the investigation overall: In an earlier analysis of around 540 of the donors, approximately 300 Gb of sequence data and some 100 million unique TCR beta sequences from roughly 200 million T cells were reported. About 300 gigabases of sequencing data and around 80 million unique TCR sequences made up an early release that covered under 750 HLA-typed donors. Of the 300 to 500 genotyped donors, 81% were placed in the genetic ancestry cluster associated with self-reported Caucasian donors. The study was designed to test whether signatures of past pathogen exposure could be identified by cataloging public T cell receptors. The study profiled the T cell repertoires of hundreds of subjects by immunosequencing and related them to cytomegalovirus serostatus. Besides the first cohort of around 700 subjects, a separate validation cohort made up of roughly 120 different subjects was used. The study combined high-throughput TCR immunosequencing, statistical association of individual TCRs with disease status, and machine learning to predict cytomegalovirus infection status. A later analysis re-analyzed previously published TCR beta repertoires from approximately 670 donors and added high-resolution HLA genotyping to study TCR occurrence patterns. The later analysis used no new phenotypic data to find candidate immune exposures, relying instead on TCR beta sequences and their occurrence across donors. An earlier analysis of fewer than 700 of the donors applied high-throughput TCR beta sequencing to assess whether each TCR beta V gene segment acted as functional or pseudogenic. Donor age, sex, ethnicity and CMV serostatus were collected together with the repertoire data. In a later genetic analysis, genome-wide SNP genotypes for about 55% of the 666 donors were used, and that subset was treated as a discovery cohort. All discovery cohort repertoires had been generated using a single sequencing platform. Both class I and class II loci were covered by HLA typing, at four-digit resolution. Typing coverage varied by locus: roughly 629-640 donors for A, B, C, DRB1 and DQB1; 500 to 550 for DQA1; more than 600 for DPA1; fewer than 480 for DPB1. Five DR-DQ haplotypes were handled as single units for association and clustering, since linkage in the cohort was strong. Among some 400 genotyped donors of the cohort, an average of about 240,000 unique TCR beta nucleotide sequences was sequenced per donor, of which 15% to 20% were non-productive.

Broad study findings and their caveats: Cytomegalovirus status was reported to be diagnosed by the classifier with high specificity and sensitivity in both the original and validation cohorts. In a later analysis, several top co-occurrence clusters were reported to appear linked to parvovirus B19, influenza, CMV and Epstein-Barr virus. The presence/absence analyses assumed that sequencing depth was roughly uniform across donors, and that assumption may not be true. A later analysis found that HLA-associated TCR beta chains were more clonally expanded and had lower generation probabilities than equally common non-associated chains. Because HLA typing was unavailable for some donors at each locus, only the typed subset was used in association tests. A further reported finding was that TCR beta sequences accurately predicted the HLA-A and HLA-B alleles for most subjects in the first cohort. In a later analysis, TCR association rates were found to vary across HLA loci, with the most associated TCRs seen for DRB1 alleles and the fewest for HLA-C alleles. Across donors, most TCR sequences were observed very rarely, whereas some public TCRs were present in many individuals. In the study, approximately 160 TCR beta chains were listed as associated with cytomegalovirus. At a false discovery rate of 0.05, a later analysis linked fewer than 20,000 TCR beta sequences to specific HLA alleles. According to a later genetic analysis, donors in an Asian-associated ancestry cluster had fewer N-insertions in productive TCRs than the approximately 700-donor mean. Only TCR beta chains were sequenced in this cohort, and the absence of alpha or paired-chain data limited detectable features. Correlated functional status among segregating V segments might be attributable to linkage disequilibrium, but an unknown experimental factor could not be ruled out. The 87-base-pair reads could not distinguish some IMGT-functional V segments, including TRBV6-2 and TRBV6-3, so those segments were excluded. CMV serostatus was the only immune exposure information available for the cohort. A later genetic analysis associated a missense DCLRE1C variant with V-gene and J-gene trimming of TCR beta chains, and an independent cohort replicated the association. Most CMV-associated TCR beta chains appeared to be HLA-restricted in a later analysis, and the HLA associations seemed to be driven largely by CMV exposure. According to the authors, the approach could potentially be generalized to other disease states and immunological phenotypes. Some 15 rarely observed V segments, including chromosome 9 orphons, were excluded from the earlier analysis of some 590 of the donors because counts were too low. The sequencing pipeline was judged likely to have produced a cluster of highly shared sequence variants as a technical artifact. In vitro tests confirmed that three of the cytomegalovirus-associated TCR beta chains recognize cytomegalovirus antigens. Strong co-occurrence of HLA alleles, especially DR and DQ, made assigning TCR associations to individual alleles difficult. Broadly in line with IMGT annotations, most TCR beta V segments showed up in productive rearrangements about 87% or about 30% of the time in an earlier analysis of approximately 600 of the donors.

Library preparation was by the immunoSEQ multiplex PCR assay. A mixture of 60 forward primers for TCR Vbeta segments and 13 reverse primers for TCR Jbeta segments was used in the multiplex PCR. The CDR3 region of rearranged TCR beta genes was amplified from genomic DNA with a multiplex PCR assay. The amplified TCR beta libraries were sequenced on the Illumina HiSeq System as 87-base-pair reads. Per the source publication's procedure: In a later analysis, roughly 80 million unique TCR beta chains were counted across the roughly 670 repertoires, and roughly 11 million of these chains were shared by at least two donors. A nearest-neighbor algorithm error-corrected the raw reads and collapsed the reads into unique sequences, merging closely related sequences to remove PCR and sequencing errors. Alignment of CDR3 sequences to IMGT reference sequences was used to assign V, D and J gene segments. For a sequence to be retained, at least a six-nucleotide match to both a V gene segment and a J gene segment was required. A rearrangement was called productive if the CDR3 had no stop codons and remained in frame with V and J, and every other rearrangement was called non-productive. Following IMGT convention, CDR3 was defined as the stretch from the second conserved V-encoded cysteine up to the conserved J-encoded phenylalanine. In an earlier analysis of 500 to 650 of the donors, sequences lacking an unambiguous match to a single V gene segment were excluded. An earlier analysis of under 750 of the donors called V segments functional above 56.7% productive rearrangements and segregating when the between-donor standard deviation exceeded 5%. A statistical classification framework was developed to diagnose cytomegalovirus status using the catalog of TCR beta chain sequences. A later analysis assigned V and J genes by comparing TCR nucleotide sequences with IMGT/GENE-DB human TR gene sequences. A later analysis assigned CDR3 sequences and most-parsimonious VDJ recombination scenarios with the TCRdist pipeline. In a later analysis, each TCR beta chain was defined by its CDR3 amino acid sequence together with its V-gene family, and reads lacking a unique V-gene family were excluded. A later analysis removed nearly 600 highly shared, low-generation-probability nucleotide sequences to deal with suspected cross-contamination and a sequencing artifact. In a later analysis, a clonal expansion index was calculated for each public chain from normalized within-repertoire ranks of inferred template counts. In a later analysis, generation probabilities were computed with a VDJ recombination model fitted to out-of-frame rearrangements, and the resulting probabilities were checked against IGoR. In a later analysis, hypergeometric tests were used to score TCR-TCR, TCR-HLA and TCR-CMV co-occurrence, with a repertoire-size bias correction applied to TCR pairs. To estimate false discovery rates, a later analysis permuted the HLA or CMV assignments 20 times. In a later analysis, co-occurring TCRs were grouped using DBSCAN, and TCRdist sequence similarity was added for clustering within HLA-allele-positive subsets. For co-occurrence clustering, repertoires with fewer than 30,000 or more than 120,000 public chains were excluded, along with about five repertoires with anomalous nucleotide sharing. Drawn from immuneACCESS, this table holds only the in-frame rearrangements with V and J called that TCRdb kept. Clones are partly lost; checked studies trace under half to an unresolved V gene and leave the rest unexplained. V and J calls plus clone size are reproduced from that table; the DNA served to infer D and trimming. This sample lists roughly 200,000 clones; approximately 88% were detected once. The ten largest clones take up about 0.77% of the sample.

A word on this clone: Its antigen remains unidentified. It has no much larger one-base neighbor in the sample; base qualities were not kept.

In total, 666 healthy bone marrow donors made up the cohort. All cohort members were sampled while nominally healthy, although unrecorded immune exposures were likely present. The donor tested CMV seronegative, placing the donor among the 350 or so seronegative members of the cohort. A peripheral blood sample was collected from each donor, and TCR beta sequencing was performed on peripheral blood mononuclear cells. Genomic DNA was extracted from the blood cell samples with the Qiagen DNeasy Blood Extraction Kit. The germline V gene supplies CDR1 ENHRY and CDR2 SYGVKD. The CDR3 contains 12 residues, cysteine and phenylalanine counted. Only the CDR3 portion is preserved as DNA: 36 bases, with reading frame beginning at the first base. Clipping removes 10 bases from V and 4 bases from J, with 4 as the unmatched junction base count.

Sequences were obtained from PBMCs. The TCR comes from a boy aged 2 to 9 in good health and CMV-seronegative. Rearrangement joined TRBV10-3 to TRBJ2-7; TRBD1 lines up with 10 middle nucleotides. The CDR3 has the sequence CASGQGEYEQYF. The nucleotides read TGTGCCAGCGGACAGGGGGAATACGAGCAGTACTTC.